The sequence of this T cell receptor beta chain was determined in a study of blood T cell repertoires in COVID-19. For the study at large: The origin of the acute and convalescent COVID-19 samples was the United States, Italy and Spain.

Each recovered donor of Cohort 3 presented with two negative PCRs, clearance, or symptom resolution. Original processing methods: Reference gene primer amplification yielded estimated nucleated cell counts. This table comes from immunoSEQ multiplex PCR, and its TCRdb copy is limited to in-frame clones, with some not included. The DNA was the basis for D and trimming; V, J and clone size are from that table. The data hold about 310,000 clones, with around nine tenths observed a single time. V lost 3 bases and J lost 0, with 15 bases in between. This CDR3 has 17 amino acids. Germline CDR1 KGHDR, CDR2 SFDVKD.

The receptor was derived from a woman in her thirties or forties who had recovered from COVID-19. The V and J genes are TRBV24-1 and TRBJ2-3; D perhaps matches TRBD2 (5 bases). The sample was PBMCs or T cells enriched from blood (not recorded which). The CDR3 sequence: CATSDSYGGGSTDTQYF. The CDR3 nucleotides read TGTGCCACCAGTGATAGCTACGGAGGAGGAAGCACAGATACGCAGTATTTT.